The 3 T cell receptor beta chains listed next were all sequenced from one sample in a study of graft-versus-host responses after intestinal transplantation. Sequencing used immunoSEQ multiplex PCR; TCRdb keeps in-frame clones, though not all of them. The sample holds roughly 120,000 clones, around nine tenths seen once. For these TCRs, the target antigens are not known. This sample comprised unstimulated CD4+ T cells sorted from spleen or lymph node cells, obtained before intestinal transplant. The source of these receptors is a human donor who received an intestinal transplant.

This clone was recorded only once. The CDR3 DNA reads as TGTGCCAGCAGCTTGGAGCAGCGTGGCTACACCTTC. This encodes CASSLEQRGYTF. The chain joins TRBV5-8 to TRBJ1-2; D gene unclear. This CDR3 has 12 amino acids. From germline, CDR1 is SGHTS and CDR2 YDEGEE. The V and J ends lost 0 bases and 7 bases respectively, with 7 bases between them.

The V and J genes are TRBV29-1 and TRBJ2-4; tentatively, D is TRBD1 (5 bases). Germline V gives CDR1 SQVTM, CDR2 ANQGSEA. Trimming left V 5 bases short and J 4 bases short, with 6 bases between. CDR3 length: 11 residues. This CDR3 is CSVSGKNIQYF. The CDR3 coding sequence is TGCAGCGTTTCAGGGAAAAACATTCAGTACTTC.

About this clone itself: At one boundary the junction diverges from the germline segment, which might be a read error. CDR3 protein: CSARDDRSAHF. The DNA of the CDR3 is TGCAGTGCTAGAGATGACAGGTCCGCGCACTTC. This sequence joins TRBV20-1 and TRBJ2-5; D is possibly TRBD1 (6 bases). The germline gives CDR1 DFQATT, CDR2 SNEGSKA (reference sequence). The CDR3 consists of 11 residues.